These 13 T cell receptor beta chains were sequenced from one sample in a study of CD8+CD57+ T cells in acquired aplastic anemia (dated by TCRdb to the late 2010s). Expansion of CD8+CD57+ cells had been shown by flow cytometry in the patients chosen for sequencing. Data came from an Illumina HiSeq 2000. TCR beta VDJ combination and CDR3 sequence profiling used genomic DNA as the template. Clones were called with MiXCR by TCRdb after fastp trimmed the public reads at Q25, and only in-frame beta chains were retained. Entries are consolidated by CDR3 protein sequence, retaining the most common genes and DNA. This sample is represented by about 180,000 distinct CDR3 sequences; less than 65% of them were singletons. The top ten constitute more than 40% of the sample. Source material: sorted CD4+, CD8+, or CD8+CD57+ T cells (not recorded which) from PBMCs. The receptor source for this set is a human donor with aplastic anemia.

The gene calls are TRBV20-1 and TRBJ1-2; 8 nucleotides match TRBD1. Germline V gene data show CDR1 as DFQATT and CDR2 as SNEGSKA (reference sequence). This CDR3 region has 13 residues. The junction had 10 bases not matched to a gene; V was cut back by 2 bases and J by 11 bases. Here the CDR3 reads CSARTTGVWWYTF. CDR3 nucleotide sequence: TGCAGTGCTAGAACGACAGGGGTATGGTGGTACACCTTC.

J is TRBJ2-5 and V is TRBV5-1; possibly TRBD2 for D (5 bases). Germline-derived CDR1 and CDR2 are SGHRS and YFSETQ. The CDR3 consists of 14 residues. Trimming cost V 1 base and J 4 bases, with 11 bases left between them. In nucleotides, the CDR3 is TGCGCCAGCAGCTTGATCGGGGTAGGAGAGACCCAGTACTTC. The encoded protein is CASSLIGVGETQYF.

The chain recombines TRBV19 with TRBJ2-3; possibly TRBD1 for D (6 bases). From germline, CDR1 is LNHDA and CDR2 SQIVND (reference sequence). V lost 3 bases to trimming and J lost 2 bases, with 15 bases between them. The CDR3 contains 16 residues. CDR3 nucleotides: TGTGCCAGTAGTATCCTATCCGGGACACTCACAGATACGCAGTATTTT. Protein product: CASSILSGTLTDTQYF.

In its sample, this clonotype was seen many times. The CDR3 reads CASSLRDQTVSYEQYF. CDR3 in DNA: TGTGCCAGCAGCTTAAGGGACCAGACAGTTTCCTACGAGCAGTACTTC. The chain has TRBV11-2 and TRBJ2-7; D is perhaps TRBD1 or TRBD2 (5 bases each). Germline-derived CDR1 and CDR2 are SGHAT and FQNNGV. This CDR3 is built from 16 residues. Trimming took off 2 bases at V and 1 base at J, with 15 bases between the two ends.

The chain recombines TRBV11-2 with TRBJ1-2; D remains unclear. The V gene's germline CDR1 is SGHAT and CDR2 FQNNGV. This CDR3 is 13 amino acids long. Trimming pared 1 base from V and 5 bases from J, leaving 8 bases between. In nucleotides, the CDR3 is TGTGCCAGCAGCTTAGGGGTTAGTTATGGCTACACCTTC. It is translated as CASSLGVSYGYTF.

The rearrangement links TRBV20-1 to TRBJ1-1; tentative D call: TRBD1 (6 bases). This CDR3 spans 13 amino acids. V was cut by 4 bases and J by 0 bases, with 9 bases left in between. Looked up from germline, CDR1 is DFQATT and CDR2 is SNEGSKA (reference sequence). Written as DNA, the CDR3 is TGCAGTGCTACTGGACAGCTGAACACTGAAGCTTTCTTT. Its protein is CSATGQLNTEAFF.

This clonotype was seen only once. This chain connects TRBV9 to TRBJ1-5; the match to TRBD1 covers 7 bases. With V trimmed by 3 bases and J by 2 bases, 5 bases remained unmatched. The V gene's germline CDR1 is SGDLS and CDR2 YYNGEE. The CDR3 sequence is 15 residues long. The CDR3 DNA is TGTGCCAGCAGCGCGACAGGGAAGGGCAATCAGCCCCAGCATTTT. This encodes CASSATGKGNQPQHF.

This clonotype was observed many times. The J gene is TRBJ2-3, the V gene TRBV5-8; 9 nucleotides match TRBD1. This CDR3 is built from 17 residues. V lost 0 bases, J lost 4 bases, and 9 bases stayed unmatched. Germline V CDR1 and CDR2: SGHTS, YDEGEE. CDR3 nucleotides: TGTGCCAGCAGCTTGGGATGGGACAGGGAAATTGCAGATACGCAGTATTTT. Translated, it gives CASSLGWDREIADTQYF.

Details on this clonotype: Possible read error: a much larger clone is one base away. It is likely a read error, because the conserved phenylalanine at the end of the CDR3 is missing. The V call is TRBV5-1, the J call TRBJ2-4; D gene unclear. V gave up 5 bases and J gave up 5 bases, with 14 bases separating them. Germline CDR1 and CDR2: SGHRS and YFSETQ. The CDR3 has 14 amino acids. Written as DNA, the CDR3 is TGCGCCAGCAGTTACACCGGGTCCCAAAACATTCAGTACCTC. Its translation is CASSYTGSQNIQYL.

V usage is TRBV20-1 and J usage is TRBJ2-5; either TRBD1 or TRBD2 may supply D (5 bases each). Looked up from germline, CDR1 is DFQATT and CDR2 is SNEGSKA (reference sequence). The CDR3 is 13 amino acids. Between the trimmed V and J ends, which lost 3 bases and 7 bases, there was a span of 15 bases. CDR3 protein: CSARPGPRGTQYF. CDR3 nucleotide sequence: TGCAGTGCTAGGCCGGGACCCCGAGGGACCCAGTACTTC.

V gene TRBV6-6 combines with J gene TRBJ2-5; 14 nucleotides line up with TRBD2. There are 20 residues in the CDR3. Germline V CDR1 and CDR2: MNHNY, SVGAGI (reference sequence). V lost 6 bases and J lost 7; bases outside the gene matches: 22. The CDR3 region has the DNA TGTGCCAGCAGGACAAACCCGTCCGGGACTAGCGGGGGAGAAGGCTGGACCCAGTACTTC. It encodes CASRTNPSGTSGGEGWTQYF.

The chain carries TRBV7-2 and TRBJ2-7; no clear D. CDR1 is SGHTA and CDR2 is FQGNSA in the germline V gene. Trimming cost V 0 bases and J 0 bases, with 12 bases left between them. The CDR3 consists of 16 residues. The CDR3 is CASSLAKGRFSYEQYF. The CDR3 nucleotides read TGTGCCAGCAGCTTAGCGAAAGGACGTTTCTCCTACGAGCAGTACTTC.

This clonotype was observed at least ten times. This chain connects TRBV6-5 to TRBJ2-7; possible D gene TRBD1, 6 bases. Trimming took 0 bases from V and 2 from J, leaving 8 bases between them. The CDR3 runs 14 residues. Germline V CDR1 and CDR2: MNHEY, SVGAGI. CDR3 sequence reads: CASSYSTGAYEQYF. DNA of the CDR3: TGTGCCAGCAGTTACTCGACAGGAGCCTACGAGCAGTACTTC.